The clone carrying this T cell receptor (beta chain) was observed a handful of times. Methods used by the authors: Nucleated cell number was recorded as an estimate derived from reference gene primer amplification. Libraries were prepared by immunoSEQ multiplex PCR; TCRdb keeps only in-frame clonotypes and omits some of them. V, J and clone size are taken as reported in that table, and D and trimming were inferred from the DNA itself. The sample comprises approximately 110,000 clones, less than 75% of which are singletons, and around 0.9% rests with the top ten. The sample comes from a study of blood T cell repertoires in COVID-19. Turning to the study itself: The United States, Italy and Spain supplied acute and convalescent COVID-19 samples. From T cells, B-cell-depleted T cells, or PBMCs came the material, which was cDNA or gDNA.

Germline CDR1 is SGHRS and CDR2 is YFSETQ. Trimming took off 0 bases at V and 0 bases at J, with 6 bases between the two ends. There are 14 residues in the CDR3. This rearrangement joins TRBV5-1 to TRBJ1-2; perhaps TRBD1 as D (6 bases). This clonotype was sampled from a human donor with acute or convalescent COVID-19. The donor label of this sample is uncertain. Sequencing was carried out using peripheral blood. The DNA for the CDR3 is TGCGCCAGCAGCTTGGGGACAGCTAACTATGGCTACACCTTC. Translating it yields CASSLGTANYGYTF.